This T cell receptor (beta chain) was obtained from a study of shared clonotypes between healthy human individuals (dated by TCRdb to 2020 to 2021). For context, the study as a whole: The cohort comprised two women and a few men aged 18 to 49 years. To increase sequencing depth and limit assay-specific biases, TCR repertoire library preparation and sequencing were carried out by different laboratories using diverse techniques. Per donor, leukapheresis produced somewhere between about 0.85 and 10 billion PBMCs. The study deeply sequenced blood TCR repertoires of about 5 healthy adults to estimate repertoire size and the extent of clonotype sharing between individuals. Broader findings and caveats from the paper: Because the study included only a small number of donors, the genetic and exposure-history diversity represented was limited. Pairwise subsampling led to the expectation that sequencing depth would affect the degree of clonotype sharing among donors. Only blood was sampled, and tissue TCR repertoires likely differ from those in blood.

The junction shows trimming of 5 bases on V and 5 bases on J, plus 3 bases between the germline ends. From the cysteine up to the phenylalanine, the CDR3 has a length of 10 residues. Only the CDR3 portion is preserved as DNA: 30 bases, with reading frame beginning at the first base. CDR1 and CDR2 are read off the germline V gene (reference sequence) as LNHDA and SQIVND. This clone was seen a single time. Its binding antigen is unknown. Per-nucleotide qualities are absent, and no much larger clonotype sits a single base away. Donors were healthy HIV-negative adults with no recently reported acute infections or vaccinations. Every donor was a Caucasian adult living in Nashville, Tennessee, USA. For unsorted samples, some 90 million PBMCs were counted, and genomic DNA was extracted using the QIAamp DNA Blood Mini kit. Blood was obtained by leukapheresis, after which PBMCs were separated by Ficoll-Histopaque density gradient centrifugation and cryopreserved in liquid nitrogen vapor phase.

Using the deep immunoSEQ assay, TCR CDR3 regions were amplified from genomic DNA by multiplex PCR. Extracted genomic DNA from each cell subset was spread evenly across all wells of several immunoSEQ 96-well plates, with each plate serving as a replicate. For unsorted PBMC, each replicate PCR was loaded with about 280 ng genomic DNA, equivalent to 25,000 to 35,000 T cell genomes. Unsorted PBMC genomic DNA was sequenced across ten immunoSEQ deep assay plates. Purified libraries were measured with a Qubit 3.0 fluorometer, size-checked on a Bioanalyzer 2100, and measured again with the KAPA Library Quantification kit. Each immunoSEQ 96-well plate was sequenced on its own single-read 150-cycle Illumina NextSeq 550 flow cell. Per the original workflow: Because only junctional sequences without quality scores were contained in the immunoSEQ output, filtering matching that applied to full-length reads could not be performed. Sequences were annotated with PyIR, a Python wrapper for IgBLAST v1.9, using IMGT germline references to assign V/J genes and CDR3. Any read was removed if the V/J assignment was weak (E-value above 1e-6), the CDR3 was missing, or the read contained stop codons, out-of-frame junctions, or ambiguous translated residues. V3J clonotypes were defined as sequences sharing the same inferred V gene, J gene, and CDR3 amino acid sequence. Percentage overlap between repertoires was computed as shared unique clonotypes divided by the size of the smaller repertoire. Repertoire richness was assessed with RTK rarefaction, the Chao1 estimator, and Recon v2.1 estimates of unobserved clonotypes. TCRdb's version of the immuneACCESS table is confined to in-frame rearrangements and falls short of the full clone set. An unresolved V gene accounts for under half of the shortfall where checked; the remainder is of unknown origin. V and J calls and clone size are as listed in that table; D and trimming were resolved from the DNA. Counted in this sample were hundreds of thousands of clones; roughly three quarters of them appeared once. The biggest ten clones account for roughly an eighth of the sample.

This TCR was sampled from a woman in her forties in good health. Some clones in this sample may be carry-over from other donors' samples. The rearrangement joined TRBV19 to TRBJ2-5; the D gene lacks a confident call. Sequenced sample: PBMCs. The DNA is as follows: TGTGCCAGTAGTGGGGAGACCCAGTACTTC. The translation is CASSGETQYF.